The entry below describes one TCR beta chain. What it binds is unknown. The CDR3 totals 15 residues. Trimming shortened V by 0 bases and J by 4 bases, and 7 bases separated the two germline ends. The V gene's germline CDR1 is LGHNA and CDR2 YSLEER. The sample originates from a study of CD8 T cells in Susac syndrome. Study-wide results and caveats: A relatively small number of individuals underwent TCR sequencing and HLA analysis.

RNA was extracted with the RNeasy kit, and a quantity of about 0.5 to 1 ug was reverse transcribed using random hexamers. Multiplex immunoSEQ PCR targeted 54 Vbeta and 13 Jbeta TCR beta segments. TCRdb redid the calling of the immunoSEQ multiplex PCR reads with MiXCR, one entry per CDR3 protein. This sample has around 150,000 distinct CDR3 sequences, with approximately 95% found just once. Sequencing of TCR beta, carried out with a high-throughput approach, was applied to CD8+ and CD4+ T cells from the blood. The rearrangement joins TRBV4-3 to TRBJ2-6; no clear D. The material sequenced was CD4+ T cells from PBMCs. This TCR came from a human donor with multiple sclerosis. The CDR3 region has the DNA TGCGCCAGCAGCCAAGACCCCGGAGGGGCCAACGTCCTGACTTTC. It specifies CASSQDPGGANVLTF.